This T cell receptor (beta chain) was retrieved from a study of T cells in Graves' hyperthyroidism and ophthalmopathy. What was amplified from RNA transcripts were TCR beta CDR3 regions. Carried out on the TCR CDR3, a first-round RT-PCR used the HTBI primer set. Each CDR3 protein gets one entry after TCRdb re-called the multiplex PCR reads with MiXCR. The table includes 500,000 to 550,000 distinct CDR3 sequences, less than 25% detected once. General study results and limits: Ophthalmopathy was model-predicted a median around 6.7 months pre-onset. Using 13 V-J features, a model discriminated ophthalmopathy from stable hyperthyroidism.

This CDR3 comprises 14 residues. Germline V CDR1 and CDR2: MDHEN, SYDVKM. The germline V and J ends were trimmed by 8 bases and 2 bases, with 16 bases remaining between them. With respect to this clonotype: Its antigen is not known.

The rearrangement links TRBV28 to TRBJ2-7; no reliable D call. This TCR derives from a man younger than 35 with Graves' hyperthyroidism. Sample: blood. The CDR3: CASSPTARTYEQYF. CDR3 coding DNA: TGTGCCAGCTCACCAACCGCCAGGACCTACGAGCAGTACTTC.